One sample yielded the 30 T cell receptor beta chains listed below, sequenced in a study of T cell changes during pregnancy in multiple sclerosis. Sequencing was performed with immunoSEQ multiplex PCR; in TCRdb, only in-frame clones are kept and a portion is missing. The repertoire consists of some 95,000 clones, with approximately 92% occurring once and the leading ten covering 2% to 3%. Sequencing used peripheral blood, obtained in the first trimester of pregnancy. The receptor source for this set is a female donor with multiple sclerosis, enrolled in a pregnancy study.

The chain links TRBV10-3 to TRBJ2-4, with D perhaps TRBD1 (6 bases). The CDR3 loop spans 14 amino acids. The germline V gene encodes CDR1 ENHRY and CDR2 SYGVKD. V was pared by 3 bases and J by 5 bases, with 11 bases between. For the CDR3, the DNA is TGTGCCATCAGTGACCCGACAGGAGAAAACATTCAGTACTTC. It codes for CAISDPTGENIQYF.

This chain connects TRBV7-2 to TRBJ2-2; 7 nucleotides align to TRBD2. In germline, CDR1 is SGHTA, CDR2 FQGNSA. The CDR3 is made up of 16 amino acids. V lost 5 bases to trimming and J lost 1 base; unmatched junction nucleotides: 7. This CDR3 reads CASSLVGGGNTGELFF. CDR3 bases: TGTGCCAGCAGCCTAGTTGGGGGGGGGAACACCGGGGAGCTGTTTTTT.

The chain has TRBV9 and TRBJ1-1, with a tentative D call TRBD1 (5 bases). Germline V gene data show CDR1 as SGDLS and CDR2 as YYNGEE. The CDR3 runs 14 residues. Trimming took off 0 bases at V and 11 bases at J, with 17 bases between the two ends. The CDR3 nucleotides read TGTGCCAGCAGCGTAGGATCAGGGCCCGGTAGGGCTTTCTTT. Residues: CASSVGSGPGRAFF.

The genes are TRBV29-1 and TRBJ1-1; D gene unclear. CDR1 and CDR2 (germline): SQVTM, ANQGSEA. Deletions cut 6 bases from V and 8 bases from J, with 10 bases between. The CDR3 loop spans 10 amino acids. CDR3 DNA sequence: TGCAGCGTGAAGAACTCGGAAGCTTTCTTT. It specifies CSVKNSEAFF.

The chain couples TRBV7-9 to TRBJ2-3, with D tentatively TRBD1 (6 bases). The length of the CDR3 is 16 residues. Deletions cut 3 bases from V and 0 bases from J, with 13 bases between. Germline CDR1 is SEHNR and CDR2 is FQNEAQ (reference sequence). The CDR3 is CASSFRDTTSTDTQYF. Written as DNA, the CDR3 is TGTGCCAGCAGCTTTCGGGACACCACTAGCACAGATACGCAGTATTTT.

CDR3 DNA: TGTGCCAGCAGTCTCCAGGACAGGGTTGTTTTTTCGGATCAGCCCCAGCATTTT. It is translated as CASSLQDRVVFSDQPQHF. V gene TRBV28 combines with J gene TRBJ1-5; 8 bases agree with TRBD1. Trimming at V came to 5 bases and at J to 5 bases, leaving 17 bases not matched to a gene. The CDR3 sequence is 18 residues long. CDR1 and CDR2 from the germline V gene are MDHEN and SYDVKM.

V is TRBV5-5 and J is TRBJ2-7; D not resolved. Looked up from germline, CDR1 is SGHKS and CDR2 is YYEKEE (reference sequence). Trimming pared 4 bases from V and 7 bases from J, leaving 15 bases between. The CDR3 has 13 residues. The CDR3, as DNA: TGTGCCAGCAGCCCCCCCAGGTCTAATGAGCAGTACTTC. Translation: CASSPPRSNEQYF.

This chain links TRBV27 with TRBJ2-7, with D maybe TRBD2 (6 bases). The V gene lost 3 bases and the J gene lost 2 bases, with 14 bases spanning the gap. CDR1 MNHEY and CDR2 SMNVEV come from the germline V gene (reference sequence). This CDR3 is 15 amino acids long. The CDR3 is CASSLVRDLAYEQYF. The CDR3 DNA sequence: TGTGCCAGCAGTTTGGTGCGGGACCTCGCCTACGAGCAGTACTTC.

The V call is TRBV29-1, the J call TRBJ2-7, with 9 nucleotides matching TRBD2. Germline values: CDR1 SQVTM, CDR2 ANQGSEA. V trimming: 5 bases; J trimming: 0 bases; junction bases outside the gene matches: 2. The CDR3 has 13 residues. CDR3: CSVYSGSSYEQYF. The CDR3 DNA sequence: TGCAGCGTTTATAGCGGGAGCTCCTACGAGCAGTACTTC.

The V and J genes are TRBV7-9 and TRBJ2-1; 7 bases map to TRBD2. J lost 8 bases, V lost 4 bases, and 14 bases had no gene match. CDR1 is SEHNR, CDR2 FQNEAQ, per germline (reference sequence). There are 16 residues in the CDR3. CDR3 in DNA: TGTGCCAGCAGCTCGGGCGGGAGCAGGGCGGGCGATGAGCAGTTCTTC. Translating gives CASSSGGSRAGDEQFF.

A few counts support this clone. The chain links TRBV10-1 to TRBJ2-2; D possibly corresponds to TRBD2 (5 bases). The V gene's germline CDR1 is WNHNN and CDR2 SYGVQD (reference sequence). Trimming shortened V by 2 bases and J by 3 bases, and 10 bases separated the two germline ends. The CDR3 spans 15 residues. The CDR3 protein is CASSEQRTHTGELFF. In nucleotides, the CDR3 is TGCGCCAGCAGTGAGCAGCGGACCCACACCGGGGAGCTGTTTTTT.

A single count supports this clone. V usage is TRBV7-9 and J usage is TRBJ2-1; 8 positions agree with TRBD2. The CDR3 has 17 residues. The V segment lost 1 base and the J segment 7 bases; nucleotides outside the gene matches: 12. Germline loops: CDR1 SEHNR, CDR2 FQNEAQ (reference sequence). In nucleotides, the CDR3 is TGTGCCAGCAGCTTAGGACTTATCGGGAGGGCCCTAAATGAGCAGTTCTTC. The encoded protein is CASSLGLIGRALNEQFF.

The V and J genes are TRBV15 and TRBJ1-1, with no clear D. CDR1 is LNHNV, CDR2 YYDKDF, per germline (reference sequence). The CDR3 sequence is 14 residues long. Trimming took off 6 bases at V and 0 bases at J, with 11 bases between the two ends. For the CDR3, the DNA is TGTGCCACCAGGGTGTTGGAGCTGAACACTGAAGCTTTCTTT. Amino acids: CATRVLELNTEAFF. Drawing the rest from reference TRBV15 and TRBJ1-1, the complete variable domain is DAMVIQNPRYQVTQFGKPVTLSCSQTLNHNVMYWYQQKSSQAPKLLFHYYDKDFNNEADTPDNFQSRRPNTSFCFLDIRSPGLGDTAMYLCATRVLELNTEAFFGQGTRLTVV.

This chain uses TRBV27 with TRBJ2-7, with 13 nucleotides matching TRBD2. Germline CDR1 is MNHEY and CDR2 is SMNVEV (reference sequence). With V trimmed by 5 bases and J by 5 bases, 6 bases remained unmatched. This CDR3 is 15 amino acids long. In DNA, the CDR3 is TGTGCCAGCAGTCAACTAGCGGGAGGGCCCAACGAGCAGTACTTC. Translating it yields CASSQLAGGPNEQYF.

The chain recombines TRBV5-1 with TRBJ2-7; perhaps TRBD1 as D (6 bases). With 4 bases removed from V and 4 bases from J, the gap between germline ends came to 9 bases. CDR1 is SGHRS, CDR2 YFSETQ, per germline. CDR3 length: 12 residues. The CDR3 region has the DNA TGCGCCAGCAGCGTACAGGGTTACGAGCAGTACTTC. Protein: CASSVQGYEQYF.

This clone was recorded a few times. The J gene is TRBJ2-7, the V gene TRBV7-2; D gene unclear. The CDR3 spans 14 residues. Germline CDR1 reads SGHTA; CDR2 reads FQGNSA. V lost 3 bases and J 2 bases, leaving 11 bases between the germline ends. The CDR3 coding sequence is TGTGCCAGCAGCTTTGGTAGCAGCACCTACGAGCAGTACTTC. This codes for CASSFGSSTYEQYF.

The genes are TRBV10-1 and TRBJ2-7, with TRBD2 matching over 7 bases. The junction had 16 bases not matched to a gene; V was cut back by 7 bases and J by 7 bases. The CDR3 has 15 residues. CDR1 and CDR2 (germline): WNHNN, SYGVQD (reference sequence). CDR3 loop: CASKNSGGPSWEQYF. The CDR3 region has the DNA TGCGCCAGCAAAAACTCGGGAGGCCCCTCGTGGGAGCAGTACTTC.

The rearrangement joins TRBV9 to TRBJ2-1; 13 positions match TRBD2. This CDR3 has 18 residues. V dropped 0 bases and J dropped 5; count of bases not matched to a gene: 8. Germline V gene lookup returns CDR1 SGDLS and CDR2 YYNGEE. CDR3 coding DNA: TGTGCCAGCAGCGTAGCTGCACTAGCGGGAGGGCCCGACAATGAGCAGTTCTTC. Translation gives CASSVAALAGGPDNEQFF.

J is TRBJ1-5 and V is TRBV15, with D hard to call. The CDR3 is 13 amino acids. Trimming took 0 bases from V and 4 from J, leaving 4 bases between them. Germline CDR1 reads LNHNV; CDR2 reads YYDKDF (reference sequence). This CDR3 is CATSRDLNQPQHF. DNA for the CDR3: TGTGCCACCAGCAGAGACCTGAATCAGCCCCAGCATTTT.

The chain carries TRBV11-2 and TRBJ2-2, with 8 bases that match TRBD1. The V and J ends lost 5 bases and 7 bases, in that order; junction bases with no gene match: 6. This CDR3 contains 14 residues. CDR1 SGHAT and CDR2 FQNNGV come from the germline V gene. As DNA, the CDR3 is TGTGCCAGCAGCGCCTGGACAGGGTTCGGGGAGCTGTTTTTT. Its translation: CASSAWTGFGELFF.

V is TRBV6-1 and J is TRBJ1-5; TRBD1 might be the D (5 bases). The V gene lost 3 bases and the J gene lost 0 bases, with 12 bases spanning the gap. The CDR3 is made up of 16 amino acids. In germline, CDR1 is MNHNS, CDR2 SASEGT. This chain's CDR3 is CASSDQTVYSNQPQHF. The CDR3 nucleotides read TGTGCCAGCAGTGACCAGACAGTATATAGCAATCAGCCCCAGCATTTT.

The chain employs TRBV5-4 and TRBJ1-1; tentative D call: TRBD1 (6 bases). CDR1 and CDR2 (germline): SGHNT, YYREEE (reference sequence). The length of the CDR3 is 17 residues. Trimming stripped 4 bases from V and 1 base from J, with 20 bases between. Here the CDR3 reads CASSRKEKQGPNTEAFF. As DNA, the CDR3 is TGTGCCAGCAGCCGAAAGGAGAAACAGGGCCCGAACACTGAAGCTTTCTTT.

This chain links TRBV2 with TRBJ1-6, with 7 bases lining up with TRBD1. The V gene end was trimmed by 3 bases and the J gene end by 6 bases; junction bases not matched to a gene: 2. There are 14 residues in the CDR3. Germline lookup yields CDR1 SNHLY and CDR2 FYNNEI. As DNA, the CDR3 is TGTGCCAGCAGTGAGGGACAGCTTAATTCACCCCTCCACTTT. It yields the protein CASSEGQLNSPLHF.

The chain carries TRBV6-5 and TRBJ2-6; 8 bases map to TRBD2. J was trimmed by 5 bases and V by 6 bases; bases with no gene match: 3. CDR3 length: 14 amino acids. Germline CDR1 MNHEY, CDR2 SVGAGI. The CDR3 bases are TGTGCCAGCAGATCGGGGGGGCGGGCCAACGTCCTGACTTTC. It is translated as CASRSGGRANVLTF.

On this clone: A junction boundary mismatches the germline segment, possibly from a read error. The chain joins TRBV28 to TRBJ2-7; TRBD1 matches 7 bases. Germline CDR1 reads MDHEN; CDR2 reads SYDVKM. The CDR3 is 10 residues long. The CDR3 nucleotides are TGTGCCAGCGGTAAGACAGGGTCCTTTTTC. Protein product: CASGKTGSFF.

The chain is built from TRBV7-2 and TRBJ1-2, with TRBD1 matching over 7 bases. V trimming: 6 bases; J trimming: 8 bases; junction bases outside the gene matches: 12. Per germline, CDR1 SGHTA and CDR2 FQGNSA. The CDR3 has 14 amino acids. CDR3 in amino acids: CASRRGLEVSGYTF. The CDR3 nucleotides are TGTGCCAGCAGGAGGGGGCTGGAGGTGAGCGGCTACACCTTC.

The chain is built from TRBV9 and TRBJ1-2, with 10 bases that match TRBD1. The CDR3 runs to 15 residues. CDR1 is SGDLS and CDR2 is YYNGEE in the germline V gene. V shed 0 bases and J 7 bases; nucleotides not matched to a gene: 6. DNA of the CDR3: TGTGCCAGCAGCGTAGGAGCCGGGACAGGGGCTGGCTACACCTTC. Protein product: CASSVGAGTGAGYTF. Full variable domain (outside the CDR3, taken from reference TRBV9 and TRBJ1-2): DSGVTQTPKHLITATGQRVTLRCSPRSGDLSVYWYQQSLDQGLQFLIQYYNGEERAKGNILERFSAQQFPDLHSELNLSSLELGDSALYFCASSVGAGTGAGYTFGSGTRLTVV.

The chain links TRBV30 to TRBJ2-2, with 13 positions matching TRBD2. Germline V gene data show CDR1 as GTSNPN and CDR2 as SVGIG (reference sequence). The CDR3 loop spans 16 amino acids. J gave up 4 bases and V 4 bases, and 6 bases lay outside the gene matches. The CDR3 reads CAWTELAGGPTGELFF. The CDR3 DNA reads TGTGCCTGGACCGAACTAGCGGGAGGGCCCACCGGGGAGCTGTTTTTT.

The sample holds a few counts of this clone. This chain joins TRBV29-1 and TRBJ1-1; D unclear. The length of the CDR3 is 12 residues. Germline CDR1 is SQVTM and CDR2 is ANQGSEA. The V and J ends lost 2 bases and 1 base respectively, with 5 bases between them. For the CDR3, the DNA is TGCAGCGTTGAACGAGAGAACACTGAAGCTTTCTTT. Translated: CSVERENTEAFF.

The genes are TRBV27 and TRBJ2-3; 9 bases match TRBD2. Germline assignment: CDR1 MNHEY and CDR2 SMNVEV (reference sequence). Germline trimming cut 5 bases from V and 6 bases from J; bases unmatched to any gene: 15. The CDR3 totals 17 residues. The CDR3: CASSPQPVSGSWDTQYF. As DNA, the CDR3 is TGTGCCAGCAGTCCACAACCAGTTAGCGGGAGTTGGGATACGCAGTATTTT.